Sequencing of this T cell receptor beta chain was carried out in a study of cytomegalovirus exposure and HLA in healthy donors. Study results and caveats: Most sequenced TCRs were rare (though some public TCRs occurred in many donors).

A multiplex PCR was run with 60 Vbeta primers and 13 Jbeta primers. This table comes from immunoSEQ multiplex PCR, and its TCRdb copy is limited to in-frame clones, with some not included. The table lists 120,000 or so clones, over 9.5% of them singletons, with 4.5% to 5% in the top ten. This clone has just a few counts. The antigen is unknown. CDR3 length equals 16 residues. V was cut by 4 bases and J by 4 bases, with 15 bases left in between. Looked up from germline, CDR1 is SGHNT and CDR2 is YYREEE (reference sequence). What was sequenced was PBMCs. This clonotype was sampled from a woman aged 18-29 years in good health and CMV-seropositive. This sequence joins TRBV5-4 and TRBJ2-6; perhaps TRBD2 as D (7 bases). The CDR3: CASSPGGHLGANVLTF. The DNA for the CDR3 is TGTGCCAGCAGCCCGGGGGGACATCTCGGGGCCAACGTCCTGACTTTC.